This T cell receptor (beta chain) derives from a study of blood T cells in healthy people across ages. Whole-study context: Every two T cells gave about one barcoded beta molecule via template switching. General observations from the study: Compared with aged donors, long-lived donors showed fewer expanded clones, suggesting selection. When one million T cells were used, diversity estimates were thought to be underestimates. Changes in expanded clonotypes were possibly confounded, as the CMV status of donors was unknown.

Regarding this clonotype: No antigen is known for it.

The CDR3 contains 13 residues. V lost 3 bases, J lost 4 bases, and 12 bases lay in between. CDR1 DFQATT and CDR2 SNEGSKA come from the germline V gene (reference sequence). Primers used in a second PCR of about 6 to 11 cycles were a sample-barcoded 5' primer and a J-beta primer mix. TCRdb fed the 5' RACE reads into MiXCR, producing one record per CDR3 protein. The sample records more than 650,000 distinct CDR3 sequences, approximately 55% being singletons. J is TRBJ2-5 and V is TRBV20-1, with TRBD2 as a possible D gene (7 bases). This sequence was found in an older man in good health. Source material: blood. DNA of the CDR3: TGCAGTGCTAGTCAGGGGAGGGCAGAGACCCAGTACTTC. Encoded protein: CSASQGRAETQYF.